This TCR beta chain was recorded in a study of human T cells and chemical hapten exposure. Time point: pre-sensitization, week 0. The treatment: therapeutic diphenylcyclopropenone sensitization with weekly scalp DPC. TCRdb reanalysed the RACE reads using MiXCR and keeps one entry per CDR3 protein. The sample yields 99,000 or so distinct CDR3 sequences, less than 14% seen once. Germline CDR1 is SGHRS and CDR2 is YFSETQ. The CDR3 is made up of 16 amino acids. V lost 4 bases, J lost 3 bases, and 7 bases stayed unmatched. The table lists this clonotype with a few counts. The source material was whole blood, sampled in connection with sensitization to the hapten diphenylcyclopropenone (DPC). This sequence originates from an older woman with alopecia areata. Some clones in this sample may be carry-over from other donors' samples. This chain links TRBV5-1 with TRBJ2-1; 10 nucleotides line up with TRBD2. CDR3 nucleotides: TGCGCCAGCAGCACCACTAGCGGGGTCGACTACAATGAGCAGTTCTTC. Its translation is CASSTTSGVDYNEQFF.